Presented here are 14 T cell receptor beta chains from one specimen sequenced in a study of T cells in pancreatic ductal adenocarcinoma. The repertoire was sequenced with immunoSEQ multiplex PCR; TCRdb's copy has only in-frame clones and lacks some. Of roughly 100,000 clones detected, roughly 95% appear once; the ten largest clones hold under 3.5%. Selected pancreatic ductal adenocarcinoma patients had undergone surgery without neoadjuvant therapy. Sequencing was performed on PBMCs. The receptors derive from a human donor with pancreatic ductal adenocarcinoma.

J is TRBJ1-5 and V is TRBV28; possibly TRBD1 for D (5 bases). The germline V gene has CDR1 MDHEN and CDR2 SYDVKM. The length of the CDR3 is 14 residues. Trimming pared 5 bases from V and 0 bases from J, leaving 8 bases between. CDR3 sequence: CASSRQYSNQPQHF. For the CDR3, the DNA is TGTGCCAGCAGTCGACAGTATAGCAATCAGCCCCAGCATTTT.

This clone has only one observation. The chain is built from TRBV28 and TRBJ2-7, with TRBD1 as a possible D gene (6 bases). Germline CDR1 is MDHEN and CDR2 is SYDVKM. The V end was cut by 3 bases, the J end by 0 bases, with 15 bases between. CDR3 length equals 16 residues. Here the CDR3 reads CASSLDGGFSSYEQYF. The CDR3 nucleotides read TGTGCCAGCAGTTTGGATGGGGGCTTCAGCTCCTACGAGCAGTACTTC. The full variable domain, completed using reference TRBV28 and TRBJ2-7, is DVKVTQSSRYLVKRTGEKVFLECVQDMDHENMFWYRQDPGLGLRLIYFSYDVKMKEKGDIPEGYSVSREKKERFSLILESASTNQTSMYLCASSLDGGFSSYEQYFGPGTRLTVT.

The gene calls are TRBV6-1 and TRBJ2-4; weak D call: TRBD2 (5 bases). Germline-derived CDR1 and CDR2 are MNHNS and SASEGT. This CDR3 is built from 17 residues. V was cut by 2 bases and J by 3 bases, with 17 bases left in between. DNA of the CDR3: TGTGCCAGCAGTGAAATGGGCCTAGCTGGTGTCAAAAACATTCAGTACTTC. Its protein product is CASSEMGLAGVKNIQYF.

The rearrangement links TRBV19 to TRBJ1-5, with D uncertain. The CDR3 runs 13 residues. The V and J ends lost 6 bases and 4 bases respectively, with 10 bases between them. Germline CDR1 reads LNHDA; CDR2 reads SQIVND (reference sequence). CDR3 coding DNA: TGTGCCAGTAGCCTGGAGATTAATCAGCCCCAGCATTTT. Encoded protein: CASSLEINQPQHF.

The CDR3 is CASSPTTDTQYF. Written as DNA, the CDR3 is TGTGCCAGCAGCCCTACCACAGATACGCAGTATTTT. This chain joins TRBV6-5 and TRBJ2-3; D is undetermined. Trimming removed 6 bases from V and 2 bases from J, with 6 bases in between. CDR3 size: 12 residues. Looked up from germline, CDR1 is MNHEY and CDR2 is SVGAGI.

The gene calls are TRBV27 and TRBJ2-2; 7 nucleotides match TRBD2. The V and J ends lost 8 bases and 7 bases, in that order; junction bases with no gene match: 10. This CDR3 region has 14 residues. CDR1 and CDR2 from the germline V gene are MNHEY and SMNVEV (reference sequence). CDR3 region: CASRAGREDGELFF. DNA for the CDR3: TGTGCCAGCCGAGCGGGAAGAGAGGACGGGGAGCTGTTTTTT.

The chain employs TRBV6-1 and TRBJ2-7; the D is unclear. The CDR3 contains 13 residues. V gave up 6 bases and J gave up 0 bases, with 9 bases separating them. From germline, CDR1 is MNHNS and CDR2 SASEGT. CDR3 DNA: TGTGCCAGCAGGACTCGAGTCTCCTACGAGCAGTACTTC. Translation gives CASRTRVSYEQYF.

The chain links TRBV5-4 to TRBJ2-7; 7 bases fit TRBD2. V lost 4 bases, J lost 5 bases, and 12 bases stayed unmatched. Germline V lookup: CDR1 SGHNT, CDR2 YYREEE (reference sequence). This CDR3 spans 15 amino acids. The CDR3 here is CASSPGGRGNNEQYF. In DNA, the CDR3 is TGTGCCAGCAGCCCGGGGGGAAGAGGGAATAACGAGCAGTACTTC.

The chain uses TRBV2 and TRBJ2-3; D is uncertain. V was clipped by 2 bases and J by 5 bases, with 8 bases between them. CDR3 length equals 13 residues. Germline assignment: CDR1 SNHLY and CDR2 FYNNEI. CDR3 nucleotide sequence: TGTGCCAGCAGTGAATTGTCCCAAGATACGCAGTATTTT. Encoded protein: CASSELSQDTQYF.

The rearrangement links TRBV29-1 to TRBJ1-4; maybe TRBD1 (5 bases). The V and J ends lost 3 bases and 2 bases respectively, with 7 bases between them. The CDR3 consists of 13 residues. From germline, CDR1 is SQVTM and CDR2 ANQGSEA. The CDR3 nucleotides are TGCAGCGTTGATGGGGGGACTAATGAAAAACTGTTTTTT. It specifies CSVDGGTNEKLFF.

The CDR3, as DNA: TGTGCCAGCAGTTACTCCGAGCGCCCCTACTACGAGCAGTACTTC. It translates to CASSYSERPYYEQYF. V and J are TRBV6-5 and TRBJ2-7; no clear D. The CDR3 loop spans 15 amino acids. V lost 0 bases to trimming and J lost 3 bases, with 12 bases between them. The germline CDR1 and CDR2 sequences are MNHEY and SVGAGI.

The chain combines TRBV18 with TRBJ2-7, with TRBD1 matching 8 bases. The junction had 4 bases not matched to a gene; V was cut back by 4 bases and J by 5 bases. Germline V gene data show CDR1 as KGHSH and CDR2 as LQKENI. This CDR3 is 13 amino acids long. In nucleotides, the CDR3 is TGTGCCAGCTCACGAGCAGGGGGCAACGAGCAGTACTTC. This encodes CASSRAGGNEQYF.

About this clone: As the CDR3 is not closed by the conserved phenylalanine or tryptophan, this likely results from a read error. The DNA is omitted, as the CDR3 cannot be located on it reliably, and the CDR3 follows TCRdb's listing. The rearrangement links TRBV28 to TRBJ2-4; the table names TRBD2, a call not compared with the DNA. The CDR3 is 8 amino acids long, termini counted. Germline V gene lookup returns CDR1 MDHEN and CDR2 SYDVKM. This CDR3 reads CASPRRGP.

V gene TRBV2 combines with J gene TRBJ2-2, with 8 bases aligning to TRBD2. Germline V lookup: CDR1 SNHLY, CDR2 FYNNEI. Trimming took 3 bases from V and 5 from J; bases not matched to a gene: 5. This CDR3 is 15 amino acids long. DNA for the CDR3: TGTGCCAGCAGTGACCCCGGGACTAGTACCGGGGAGCTGTTTTTT. Its translation is CASSDPGTSTGELFF. The complete variable domain, with remaining parts taken from reference TRBV2 and TRBJ2-2, reads EPEVTQTPSHQVTQMGQEVILRCVPISNHLYFYWYRQILGQKVEFLVSFYNNEISEKSEIFDDQFSVERPDGSNFTLKIRSTKLEDSAMYFCASSDPGTSTGELFFGEGSRLTVL.